The 4 T cell receptor beta chains reported below all come from one sample, sequenced in a study of human CD4 T cells and Enterobacteriaceae (dated by TCRdb to the early 2020s). Memory CD4+ T cells were FACS-sorted on a FACSAria III to over 95% purity as all CD4+ cells other than CD45RA+CCR7+CD95- naive cells. To prepare the library, the immunoSEQ multiplex PCR assay was applied. TCRdb took this table from immuneACCESS and kept in-frame rearrangements with V and J called. Such tables lack part of the clones; where checked against another copy, unresolved V genes explain under half of the gap, and the rest is unexplained. Recorded for this sample are about 29,000 clones; roughly four fifths of them occurred a single time. The top ten clones comprise over 1.5% of the sample. The sequenced material came from memory CD4+ T cells from blood. Interpreted using the paper, the cell subset or site label stands for: total memory CD4 T cells sorted directly ex vivo, unstimulated. The receptors here all came from a human donor in good health.

The chain combines TRBV7-9 with TRBJ2-5, with 10 bases aligning to TRBD2. CDR1 and CDR2 (germline): SEHNR, FQNEAQ (reference sequence). This CDR3 contains 15 residues. Germline trimming cut 5 bases from V and 5 bases from J; bases unmatched to any gene: 8. The CDR3 DNA sequence: TGTGCCAGCAGCCCCGGGACTAGCGTTACGGAGACCCAGTACTTC. Translating it yields CASSPGTSVTETQYF.

This clone was counted once. J is TRBJ1-4 and V is TRBV5-1; 10 bases line up with TRBD1. This CDR3 contains 16 residues. Germline CDR1 reads SGHRS; CDR2 reads YFSETQ. J was trimmed by 5 bases and V by 4 bases; bases with no gene match: 8. Here the CDR3 DNA reads TGCGCCAGCAGCGAGGGACAGGGGCCCGCAAATGAAAAACTGTTTTTT. This encodes CASSEGQGPANEKLFF.

This sequence joins TRBV5-4 and TRBJ2-7; 7 bases match TRBD1. Germline V gene sequence: CDR1 SGHNT, CDR2 YYREEE (reference sequence). With V trimmed by 2 bases and J by 6 bases, 2 bases remained unmatched. This CDR3 contains 12 residues. CDR3 protein: CASSFTGVEQYF. As DNA, the CDR3 is TGTGCCAGCAGCTTCACAGGGGTCGAGCAGTACTTC.

The genes are TRBV9 and TRBJ2-1; TRBD2 matches 14 bases. J was trimmed by 7 bases and V by 4 bases; bases with no gene match: 7. Looked up from germline, CDR1 is SGDLS and CDR2 is YYNGEE. The CDR3 totals 16 residues. CDR3 DNA sequence: TGTGCCAGCAGCCCGGGACTAGCGGGAGCAGGGAATGAGCAGTTCTTC. Protein sequence: CASSPGLAGAGNEQFF.